This TCR beta chain was recovered during a study of tumor-infiltrating lymphocytes in primary liver carcinoma. Study details: Sample yields of productive TCRbeta reads, ranging from roughly 3.5 to 7.13 million, were similar across tissue types.

The study co-extracted DNA and RNA from about 19-30 mg of unsorted bulk tissue. Samples were taken from five separate regions of every tumor. A primer in the constant region served to generate TCR beta cDNA from about 480 ng of total RNA. Investigators got TCR beta libraries out of three nested multiplex PCR rounds, done with slightly modified ARM-PCR. PCR rounds one and two used TRBV1-TRBV30 forward primers with a C-beta reverse primer for 10 cycles each. In TCRdb, the multiplex PCR reads were re-called with MiXCR into one record per CDR3 protein. The top ten clones hold about 13% of a sample with about 78,000 distinct CDR3 sequences, 65% to 75% of them seen once. This clonotype appeared many times. Antigen: not known. Study findings and constraints: Tumor region pairs overlapped more than did tumor-adjacent and tumor-blood pairs.

V was cut by 4 bases and J by 9 bases, with 13 bases left in between. Germline V CDR1 and CDR2: SQVTM, ANQGSEA. The CDR3 runs 12 residues. Sequencing used liver tumor tissue from sampling region 4. Regarding subset: tumor region T4, right-lateral pole. The clonotype comes from a woman in her sixties or seventies with primary liver carcinoma and hepatitis B virus infection. The V call is TRBV29-1, the J call TRBJ2-4; D not certain. Here the CDR3 DNA reads TGCAGCGTTGTCATGGATCACGGCATTCAGTACTTC. It yields the protein CSVVMDHGIQYF.